This T cell receptor beta chain is drawn from a study of T-cell reconstitution after alpha-beta-depleted transplantation in children. Germline V gene lookup returns CDR1 SGHRS and CDR2 YFSETQ. Trimming cost V 0 bases and J 4 bases; bases outside gene matches: 3. The CDR3 totals 16 residues. This clonotype was counted a few times. Library preparation (for TCRbeta) was performed with unique molecular identifiers. TCRdb processed the PCR reads anew with MiXCR; each CDR3 protein has one entry. The table has approximately 490,000 distinct CDR3 sequences, under 15% seen once. This TCR derives from a human donor who donated a stem cell graft to a child with combined immunodeficiency. The rearrangement links TRBV5-1 to TRBJ2-7; 14 bases line up with TRBD2. Here the sequenced sample was PBMCs from the stem cell graft donor, taken from the stem cell graft. Written as DNA, the CDR3 is TGCGCCAGCAGCTTGGGGGGACTAGCGGGGGAGTACGAGCAGTACTTC. Translated: CASSLGGLAGEYEQYF.